The 17 T cell receptor beta chains in this list originate from one sample, sequenced in a study of control samples from healthy donors and cancer patients. Profiled with immunoSEQ multiplex PCR; TCRdb holds only in-frame clones, not every one. Of approximately 58,000 clones detected, about nine tenths appear once; the ten largest clones hold about 14%. Sequenced input: PBMCs. These TCRs come from a man aged 55 to 69 with head and neck cancer.

This chain connects TRBV5-3 to TRBJ2-4; 7 positions agree with TRBD1. TRBV5-3 is marked as an open reading frame, function uncertain. The CDR3 consists of 16 residues. V lost 3 bases and J lost 0; bases outside the gene matches: 6. The DNA for the CDR3 is TGTGCCAGAAGCTCCCCGGGACAGCTAGCCAAAAACATTCAGTACTTC. Protein product: CARSSPGQLAKNIQYF.

This clone was found once. This CDR3 reads CASKTTGTNEQFF. The CDR3 coding sequence is TGTGCCAGCAAGACGACAGGGACGAATGAGCAGTTCTTC. V gene TRBV12-3 or TRBV12-4 combines with J gene TRBJ2-1; 7 bases are a match to TRBD1. With 7 bases clipped from V and 7 bases from J, the junction kept 7 bases outside the gene matches. The length of the CDR3 is 13 residues.

V usage is TRBV19 and J usage is TRBJ1-5, with 8 bases identical to TRBD1. V lost 7 bases, J lost 2 bases, and 16 bases stayed unmatched. CDR1 and CDR2 from the germline V gene are LNHDA and SQIVND (reference sequence). CDR3 length equals 18 residues. The CDR3 DNA follows: TGTGCCAGTAATTGGGAAGGACAGGGAGGGATCGGCAATCAGCCCCAGCATTTT. This encodes CASNWEGQGGIGNQPQHF. The whole variable domain, remainder taken from reference TRBV19 and TRBJ1-5, is DGGITQSPKYLFRKEGQNVTLSCEQNLNHDAMYWYRQDPGQGLRLIYYSQIVNDFQKGDIAEGYSVSREKKESFPLTVTSAQKNPTAFYLCASNWEGQGGIGNQPQHFGDGTRLSIL.

This sequence joins TRBV19 and TRBJ2-1; 8 bases match TRBD2. Looked up from germline, CDR1 is LNHDA and CDR2 is SQIVND (reference sequence). After removal of 0 bases from V and 6 bases from J, the junction contained 4 bases not matched to a gene. This CDR3 is built from 15 residues. The chain's CDR3 is CASSIEAGAGNEQFF. In DNA, the CDR3 is TGTGCCAGTAGTATAGAAGCGGGGGCCGGCAATGAGCAGTTCTTC.

This clone is a singleton in its sample. The chain is built from TRBV5-6 and TRBJ1-2, with D perhaps TRBD1 (6 bases). Trimming cost V 2 bases and J 6 bases, with 23 bases left between them. Germline V gene lookup returns CDR1 SGHDT and CDR2 YYEEEE. There are 17 residues in the CDR3. The CDR3 region has the DNA TGTGCCAGCAGCTTTTTTGGGAGGGGGAGTCCAAGGGATGGCTACACCTTC. This gives the protein CASSFFGRGSPRDGYTF.

The V and J genes are TRBV10-3 and TRBJ2-1, with 10 bases aligning to TRBD1. V lost 6 bases and J lost 8; bases outside the gene matches: 7. This CDR3 is built from 14 residues. Looked up from germline, CDR1 is ENHRY and CDR2 is SYGVKD. The DNA for the CDR3 is TGTGCCATCAGGGGGACAGGGGATAGGGATGAGCAGTTCTTC. This codes for CAIRGTGDRDEQFF.

The chain uses TRBV11-2 and TRBJ2-1; TRBD1 is a possible D gene (7 bases). Trimming cost V 5 bases and J 6 bases, with 17 bases left between them. There are 15 residues in the CDR3. The germline gives CDR1 SGHAT, CDR2 FQNNGV. This CDR3 reads CASSPSPRGANEQFF. CDR3 nucleotide sequence: TGTGCCAGCAGCCCTAGCCCCAGGGGGGCCAATGAGCAGTTCTTC.

The chain uses TRBV19 and TRBJ1-5, with 8 bases fitting TRBD1. The V segment lost 7 bases and the J segment 0 bases; nucleotides outside the gene matches: 11. Germline CDR1 is LNHDA and CDR2 is SQIVND (reference sequence). The CDR3 has 17 residues. Here the CDR3 reads CASTPKDRGYSNQPQHF. DNA for the CDR3: TGTGCCAGTACCCCAAAAGACAGGGGCTATAGCAATCAGCCCCAGCATTTT. The whole variable domain, filled in from reference TRBV19 and TRBJ1-5, reads DGGITQSPKYLFRKEGQNVTLSCEQNLNHDAMYWYRQDPGQGLRLIYYSQIVNDFQKGDIAEGYSVSREKKESFPLTVTSAQKNPTAFYLCASTPKDRGYSNQPQHFGDGTRLSIL.

V usage is TRBV2 and J usage is TRBJ2-6, with D perhaps matching TRBD2 (6 bases). CDR1 and CDR2 from the germline V gene are SNHLY and FYNNEI. Trimming cost V 6 bases and J 0 bases, with 15 bases left between them. This CDR3 region has 17 residues. This CDR3 is CASRIRAGNSGANVLTF. Written as DNA, the CDR3 is TGTGCCAGCAGGATACGGGCGGGAAACTCTGGGGCCAACGTCCTGACTTTC.

The chain couples TRBV6-1 to TRBJ1-6; D remains unclear. V was clipped by 2 bases and J by 9 bases, with 8 bases between them. Germline loops: CDR1 MNHNS, CDR2 SASEGT. This CDR3 contains 13 residues. CDR3 DNA sequence: TGTGCCAGCAGTGAACGTCAAAGTTCACCCCTCCACTTT. It encodes CASSERQSSPLHF.

A remark on this clone: The identical CDR3 is also encoded by other nucleotide sequences in the sample. This chain connects TRBV20-1 to TRBJ1-2; D uncertain. Germline V gene lookup returns CDR1 DFQATT and CDR2 SNEGSKA (reference sequence). V was shortened by 3 bases and J by 2 bases, with 4 bases between the two germline ends. CDR3 size: 11 residues. The DNA of the CDR3 is TGCAGTGCTAGTCCCAACTATGGCTACACCTTC. It specifies CSASPNYGYTF.

Concerning this clone itself: A junction end diverges from the germline sequence, so it may reflect a read error. The chain carries TRBV7-7 and TRBJ2-2; 11 bases are shared with TRBD1. The CDR3 consists of 17 residues. Germline V gene lookup returns CDR1 SSHAT and CDR2 FNYEAQ (reference sequence). This chain's CDR3 is CASSLGTGTGGTGELFF. The CDR3 nucleotides are TGTGCTAGCAGCTTAGGAACCGGGACAGGGGGAACCGGGGAGCTGTTTTTT.

The rearrangement joins TRBV18 to TRBJ1-2, with 12 positions matching TRBD1. V lost 3 bases, J lost 8 bases, and 7 bases stayed unmatched. The CDR3 is made up of 15 amino acids. From germline, CDR1 is KGHSH and CDR2 LQKENI. CDR3 residues: CASSPPGQGARGYTF. The CDR3 DNA follows: TGTGCCAGCTCACCGCCGGGACAGGGGGCCCGCGGCTACACCTTC.

This chain connects TRBV9 to TRBJ1-2; a possible D gene is TRBD1 (5 bases). In germline, CDR1 is SGDLS, CDR2 YYNGEE. CDR3 size: 13 residues. Between the trimmed V and J ends, which lost 1 base and 4 bases, there was a span of 8 bases. The CDR3 here is CASSVQGTYGYTF. CDR3 bases: TGTGCCAGCAGCGTACAGGGAACCTATGGCTACACCTTC.

This sequence joins TRBV4-1 and TRBJ1-4; D is undetermined. V gave up 7 bases and J gave up 4 bases, with 13 bases separating them. The germline V gene has CDR1 MGHRA and CDR2 YSYEKL. This CDR3 is 14 amino acids long. CDR3 nucleotides: TGCGCCAGCAACCCGGGGAAATTTAATGAAAAACTGTTTTTT. Amino acid sequence: CASNPGKFNEKLFF.

This sequence joins TRBV7-8 and TRBJ2-5; D unresolved. The CDR3 extends over 12 amino acids. Trimming removed 1 base from V and 5 bases from J, with 5 bases in between. The germline gives CDR1 SGHVS, CDR2 FQNEAQ. The CDR3 DNA reads as TGTGCCAGCAGCTTAGGGCGGGAGACCCAGTACTTC. Translating gives CASSLGRETQYF.

The chain employs TRBV5-1 and TRBJ2-1; D is unclear. The V gene lost 4 bases and the J gene lost 8 bases, with 19 bases spanning the gap. The CDR3 length is 15 residues. Germline V gene data show CDR1 as SGHRS and CDR2 as YFSETQ. The CDR3 spells CASSLTRAASYEQFF. CDR3 DNA: TGCGCCAGCAGCCTTACCCGGGCCGCCAGTTATGAGCAGTTCTTC.